One sample yielded the 29 T cell receptor beta chains listed below, sequenced in a study of T cell responses to AZD1222 COVID-19 vaccine. Data came from immunoSEQ multiplex PCR; TCRdb stores just in-frame clones and leaves some out. The sample carries roughly 36,000 clones, approximately 91% recorded once. Source: peripheral blood, taken on day 0 of AZD1222 vaccination. The receptors shown here come from an adult in good health.

This chain links TRBV5-1 with TRBJ2-3; TRBD2 matches 12 bases. The CDR3 totals 15 residues. Per germline, CDR1 SGHRS and CDR2 YFSETQ. Trimming removed 4 bases from V and 3 bases from J; junction bases left unmatched: 3. CDR3 coding DNA: TGCGCCAGCAGCCGAGGGACTAGCGGGACAGATACGCAGTATTTT. Amino acid sequence: CASSRGTSGTDTQYF.

The chain couples TRBV7-2 to TRBJ2-6; D remains ambiguous. V lost 4 bases and J lost 2, with 9 bases in between. Germline-derived CDR1 and CDR2 are SGHTA and FQGNSA. The CDR3 consists of 15 residues. CDR3 sequence (DNA): TGTGCCAGCAGCTCCCGCTGGACTGGGGCCAACGTCCTGACTTTC. Its protein is CASSSRWTGANVLTF. Supplemented by reference TRBV7-2 and TRBJ2-6, the full variable domain reads GAGVSQSPSNKVTEKGKDVELRCDPISGHTALYWYRQSLGQGLEFLIYFQGNSAPDKSGLPSDRFSAERTGGSVSTLTIQRTQQEDSAVYLCASSSRWTGANVLTFGAGSRLTVL.

V is TRBV5-1 and J is TRBJ2-2, with TRBD2 as a possible D gene (5 bases). Germline loops: CDR1 SGHRS, CDR2 YFSETQ. V was shortened by 0 bases and J by 1 base, with 10 bases between the two germline ends. The CDR3 consists of 16 residues. This chain's CDR3 is CASSLGLAGNTGELFF. In DNA, the CDR3 is TGCGCCAGCAGCTTGGGTCTAGCCGGGAACACCGGGGAGCTGTTTTTT.

V gene TRBV27 combines with J gene TRBJ2-7; 8 bases are a match to TRBD1. J was trimmed by 7 bases and V by 2 bases; bases with no gene match: 7. Per germline, CDR1 MNHEY and CDR2 SMNVEV (reference sequence). The CDR3 has 14 amino acids. The CDR3 region is CASSLRQGIMEQYF. The CDR3 nucleotides are TGTGCCAGCAGTTTAAGACAGGGGATCATGGAGCAGTACTTC.

The rearrangement links TRBV11-2 to TRBJ1-4; no clear D. From germline, CDR1 is SGHAT and CDR2 FQNNGV. The CDR3 runs to 13 residues. The V end lost 5 bases, the J end lost 4 bases, and 8 bases lay between the germline ends. The CDR3: CASSEQLNEKLFF. As DNA, the CDR3 is TGTGCCAGCAGCGAACAGCTTAATGAAAAACTGTTTTTT.

This chain links TRBV15 with TRBJ1-5; possible D gene TRBD1, 5 bases. Germline loops: CDR1 LNHNV, CDR2 YYDKDF (reference sequence). This CDR3 region has 16 residues. V shed 2 bases and J shed 2 bases, with 13 bases lying between them. CDR3 DNA sequence: TGTGCCACCAGCAGAACCTCCGGGGCTCGCAATCAGCCCCAGCATTTT. Protein sequence: CATSRTSGARNQPQHF. The full variable domain, its missing parts supplied by reference TRBV15 and TRBJ1-5, is DAMVIQNPRYQVTQFGKPVTLSCSQTLNHNVMYWYQQKSSQAPKLLFHYYDKDFNNEADTPDNFQSRRPNTSFCFLDIRSPGLGDTAMYLCATSRTSGARNQPQHFGDGTRLSIL.

The rearrangement uses TRBV2 and TRBJ2-5; TRBD2 might be the D (6 bases). V gave up 0 bases and J gave up 2 bases, with 7 bases separating them. The germline CDR1 and CDR2 sequences are SNHLY and FYNNEI. The CDR3 is 14 amino acids. CDR3 sequence reads: CASSEARGQETQYF. The DNA for the CDR3 is TGTGCCAGCAGTGAAGCACGGGGGCAAGAGACCCAGTACTTC.

In its sample, this clone was seen once. J is TRBJ2-1 and V is TRBV24-1; D gene uncertain. Looked up from germline, CDR1 is KGHDR and CDR2 is SFDVKD. This CDR3 comprises 13 residues. The ends were cut back, 0 bases at V and 7 bases at J, with 6 bases in the middle. CDR3 in DNA: TGTGCCACCAGTGATTTGGGTAAGAATGAGCAGTTCTTC. As protein: CATSDLGKNEQFF.

CDR3 loop: CASSQDALAGSTDTQYF. As DNA, the CDR3 is TGTGCCAGCAGCCAAGACGCACTAGCGGGGAGCACAGATACGCAGTATTTT. V is TRBV3-1 (or the pseudogene TRBV3-2) and J is TRBJ2-3; 10 bases fit TRBD2. The V gene's germline CDR1 is LGHDT and CDR2 YNNKEL (reference sequence). The V gene end was trimmed by 0 bases and the J gene end by 0 bases; junction bases not matched to a gene: 3. The CDR3 sequence is 17 residues long.

The rearrangement uses TRBV7-2 and TRBJ2-1, with D perhaps assigned TRBD1 or TRBD2 (5 bases each). Trimming pared 4 bases from V and 4 bases from J, leaving 14 bases between. The CDR3 contains 15 residues. Germline lookup yields CDR1 SGHTA and CDR2 FQGNSA. The CDR3: CASSSGTTSYNEQFF. The CDR3 DNA is TGTGCCAGCAGCTCTGGGACCACTTCTTACAATGAGCAGTTCTTC.

The rearrangement joins TRBV6-5 to TRBJ2-1, with D tentatively TRBD1 or TRBD2 (5 bases each). V lost 6 bases, J lost 4 bases, and 16 bases lay in between. The V gene's germline CDR1 is MNHEY and CDR2 SVGAGI. This CDR3 region has 15 residues. CDR3 sequence: CASRDVGRMYNEQFF. The CDR3 nucleotides are TGTGCCAGCAGGGATGTGGGACGGATGTACAATGAGCAGTTCTTC.

The gene calls are TRBV2 and TRBJ2-2; TRBD2 aligns across 9 bases. CDR3 size: 16 residues. Germline V gene data show CDR1 as SNHLY and CDR2 as FYNNEI. V lost 6 bases and J lost 5; bases outside the gene matches: 10. In DNA, the CDR3 is TGTGCCAGCAGGTCATATATAGCGGGAGTAACCGGGGAGCTGTTTTTT. Residues: CASRSYIAGVTGELFF. Full variable domain (outside the CDR3, taken from reference TRBV2 and TRBJ2-2): EPEVTQTPSHQVTQMGQEVILRCVPISNHLYFYWYRQILGQKVEFLVSFYNNEISEKSEIFDDQFSVERPDGSNFTLKIRSTKLEDSAMYFCASRSYIAGVTGELFFGEGSRLTVL.

The V call is TRBV19, the J call TRBJ1-4; D is uncertain. CDR1 is LNHDA, CDR2 SQIVND, per germline (reference sequence). The CDR3 is 17 amino acids. V was clipped by 7 bases and J by 4 bases, with 22 bases between them. The CDR3 coding sequence is TGTGCCAGTAAAATAAGGGTCCGTGAGAGGGATAATGAAAAACTGTTTTTT. Protein sequence: CASKIRVRERDNEKLFF. Drawing the rest from reference TRBV19 and TRBJ1-4, the complete variable domain is DGGITQSPKYLFRKEGQNVTLSCEQNLNHDAMYWYRQDPGQGLRLIYYSQIVNDFQKGDIAEGYSVSREKKESFPLTVTSAQKNPTAFYLCASKIRVRERDNEKLFFGSGTQLSVL.

The chain carries TRBV15 and TRBJ1-4, with no clear D. V was trimmed by 6 bases and J by 8 bases, leaving 4 bases between them. The germline CDR1 and CDR2 sequences are LNHNV and YYDKDF (reference sequence). The CDR3 length is 10 residues. In DNA form, the CDR3 reads TGTGCCACCAGTGGGGAAAAACTGTTTTTT. Its translation is CATSGEKLFF.

The chain links TRBV27 to TRBJ2-3; D possibly corresponds to TRBD2 (7 bases). CDR3 length: 11 residues. Trimming removed 5 bases at V and 14 bases at J, with 14 bases between. Per germline, CDR1 MNHEY and CDR2 SMNVEV (reference sequence). The CDR3 spells CASSTGRATYF. The CDR3 DNA reads TGTGCCAGCAGTACAGGGAGGGCGACGTATTTT.

This clone is classed as medium-sized. The rearrangement joins TRBV27 to TRBJ2-7; D unresolved. Trimming pared 3 bases from V and 2 bases from J, leaving 14 bases between. Per germline, CDR1 MNHEY and CDR2 SMNVEV (reference sequence). The CDR3 is made up of 15 amino acids. DNA of the CDR3: TGTGCCAGCAGTTTGTTGACGTCTAGGGCCTACGAGCAGTACTTC. It codes for CASSLLTSRAYEQYF.

The chain recombines TRBV9 with TRBJ1-2, with D uncertain. The V and J ends lost 0 bases and 8 bases respectively, with 17 bases between them. Per the germline V gene, CDR1 is SGDLS and CDR2 is YYNGEE. The CDR3 covers 15 residues. The CDR3 protein is CASSVDGRTFGGYTF. Here the CDR3 DNA reads TGTGCCAGCAGCGTAGACGGGAGGACGTTCGGGGGCTACACCTTC.

A single count supports this clone. The chain joins TRBV10-3 to TRBJ2-3; weak D call: TRBD1 (8 bases). Germline-derived CDR1 and CDR2 are ENHRY and SYGVKD. Trimming left V 4 bases short and J 8 bases short, with 16 bases between. The CDR3 loop spans 14 amino acids. The CDR3, as DNA: TGTGCCATCAGTGGAGGACAGGGAGGGGGTACGCAGTATTTT. Translation: CAISGGQGGGTQYF.

This clone was counted a single time. The CDR3 DNA reads TGTGCCAGCAGCTCAGGACAGGGGAGAACCGGGGAGCTGTTTTTT. It is translated as CASSSGQGRTGELFF. The gene calls are TRBV7-6 and TRBJ2-2, with TRBD1 matching 9 bases. Germline CDR1 SGHVS, CDR2 FNYEAQ. The CDR3 has 15 amino acids. Germline trimming cut 4 bases from V and 5 bases from J; bases unmatched to any gene: 5.

The sample holds a few counts of this clone. The chain uses TRBV4-2 and TRBJ2-1; TRBD2 agrees at 11 bases. V shed 7 bases, J shed 2 bases, and the junction held 19 bases outside the gene matches. Germline V gene sequence: CDR1 LGHNA, CDR2 YNFKEQ. The length of the CDR3 is 20 residues. DNA for the CDR3: TGTGCCAGCACCCCCCAGGGGGGTAGCGGGGGGGCCAACACCTACAATGAGCAGTTCTTC. Its protein product is CASTPQGGSGGANTYNEQFF.

This chain links TRBV6-5 with TRBJ2-7; possible D gene TRBD1, 6 bases. The CDR3 runs 15 residues. Germline loops: CDR1 MNHEY, CDR2 SVGAGI. Trimming left V 0 bases short and J 2 bases short, with 11 bases between. The CDR3 nucleotides are TGTGCCAGCAGTTACTCCAACAGGGCCACCTACGAGCAGTACTTC. Translated: CASSYSNRATYEQYF.

The chain couples TRBV5-5 to TRBJ2-7, with D perhaps matching TRBD1 (6 bases). The V gene lost 2 bases and the J gene lost 4 bases, with 13 bases spanning the gap. The germline gives CDR1 SGHKS, CDR2 YYEKEE (reference sequence). CDR3 length: 14 residues. The DNA for the CDR3 is TGTGCCAGCAGCTTTCGGCCAGGGGCTTACGAGCAGTACTTC. It yields the protein CASSFRPGAYEQYF.

This rearrangement joins TRBV7-2 to TRBJ1-1; no clear D gene. The germline V gene encodes CDR1 SGHTA and CDR2 FQGNSA. The length of the CDR3 is 14 residues. The V gene lost 3 bases and the J gene lost 0 bases, with 8 bases spanning the gap. This chain's CDR3 is CASSFKRLNTEAFF. The DNA for the CDR3 is TGTGCCAGCAGCTTCAAACGTCTGAACACTGAAGCTTTCTTT.

The gene calls are TRBV9 and TRBJ1-1, with 7 nucleotides matching TRBD1. This CDR3 has 15 residues. From germline, CDR1 is SGDLS and CDR2 YYNGEE. V shed 4 bases, J shed 3 bases, and the junction held 9 bases outside the gene matches. The CDR3 region has the DNA TGTGCCAGCAGCACCCGACAGGGATTGGACACTGAAGCTTTCTTT. Translated, it gives CASSTRQGLDTEAFF.

This clone has a single count. The rearrangement uses TRBV5-1 and TRBJ1-6, with 9 nucleotides matching TRBD1. The V gene's germline CDR1 is SGHRS and CDR2 YFSETQ. The V and J ends lost 4 bases and 5 bases, in that order; junction bases with no gene match: 7. This CDR3 contains 16 residues. The CDR3 is CASSVTGGLDNSPLHF. For the CDR3, the DNA is TGCGCCAGCAGCGTTACAGGGGGCTTGGATAATTCACCCCTCCACTTT.

The rearrangement links TRBV11-2 to TRBJ2-5; D perhaps matches TRBD1 (6 bases). V was shortened by 0 bases and J by 5 bases, with 13 bases between the two germline ends. Germline V gene sequence: CDR1 SGHAT, CDR2 FQNNGV. This CDR3 is built from 15 residues. CDR3 sequence: CASSLEGAGHETQYF. In nucleotides, the CDR3 is TGTGCCAGCAGCTTAGAGGGGGCAGGGCACGAGACCCAGTACTTC.

The V call is TRBV19, the J call TRBJ2-5; weak D call: TRBD2 (7 bases). From germline, CDR1 is LNHDA and CDR2 SQIVND (reference sequence). Trimming stripped 9 bases from V and 0 bases from J, with 14 bases between. The CDR3 extends over 14 amino acids. CDR3 sequence: CARQGRGYQETQYF. The CDR3 DNA reads as TGTGCCAGGCAGGGGAGGGGGTACCAAGAGACCCAGTACTTC.

V and J are TRBV5-8 and TRBJ2-3; maybe TRBD2 (6 bases). The CDR3 length is 13 residues. Germline V gene sequence: CDR1 SGHTS, CDR2 YDEGEE. Between the trimmed V and J ends, which lost 6 bases and 3 bases, there was a span of 11 bases. CDR3 in amino acids: CASILGSTDTQYF. Here the CDR3 DNA reads TGTGCCAGCATCCTCGGGAGTACAGATACGCAGTATTTT.

V is TRBV7-8 and J is TRBJ1-4; 8 nucleotides agree with TRBD1. This CDR3 spans 13 amino acids. The V segment lost 5 bases and the J segment 7 bases; nucleotides outside the gene matches: 3. Per germline, CDR1 SGHVS and CDR2 FQNEAQ. CDR3 in amino acids: CASSPGQAEKLFF. The CDR3, as DNA: TGTGCCAGCAGCCCGGGACAGGCTGAAAAACTGTTTTTT.